This TCR beta chain was found in a study of T-cell reconstitution after alpha-beta-depleted transplantation in children. Study-wide results and limits: The study traced high day-60 TCRbeta diversity in some patients to surviving recipient T cells and thymic progenitors. Several hundred rapidly expanded clones from non-depleted graft cells reportedly supplied alpha-beta T cells about two months post-transplant. A year had passed since transplant, and T-cell counts and diversity by then came mostly from newly produced T cells.

The trim removed 3 bases at V and 5 bases at J, leaving 5 bases unmatched. The germline gives CDR1 LGHNA, CDR2 YNFKEQ. The CDR3 spans 14 residues. This clonotype was seen repeatedly, ten times or more. Its antigen is not identified. Preparation of the TCRbeta library used unique molecular identifiers. TCRdb analysed the PCR reads with MiXCR anew, one entry per CDR3 protein. The table records approximately 300,000 distinct CDR3 sequences, 10% of them present only once. The sequence came from a boy under two years old with acute myeloid leukemia, due to receive a stem cell transplant. The V gene is TRBV4-2, the J gene TRBJ2-7; 9 nucleotides line up with TRBD2. The sample was PBMCs, taken before TCRalphabeta/CD19-depleted stem cell transplant. The CDR3 reads CASSHSGRTDEQYF. The CDR3 nucleotides read TGTGCCAGCAGCCATAGCGGGAGAACGGACGAGCAGTACTTC.